This TCR beta chain comes out of a study of T cell responses to AZD1222 COVID-19 vaccine. Whole-study results and caveats: Sampling captured repertoires only after the peak T cell response.

TCRdb's table, derived via immunoSEQ multiplex PCR, lists solely in-frame clones and lacks some. This table holds tens of thousands of clones, around 86% found once. To note about this clone: Its antigen is not known.

Looked up from germline, CDR1 is SGHNT and CDR2 is YYREEE (reference sequence). The V gene lost 4 bases and the J gene lost 3 bases, with 13 bases spanning the gap. The CDR3 consists of 14 residues. The rearrangement joins TRBV5-4 to TRBJ2-5; D call uncertain. The clonotype originates from an adult in good health. Sequenced material: peripheral blood, taken on day 0 of AZD1222 vaccination. CDR3 DNA sequence: TGTGCCAGCAGCCCCCCGAATGGTAAAGAGACCCAGTACTTC. The encoded protein is CASSPPNGKETQYF.